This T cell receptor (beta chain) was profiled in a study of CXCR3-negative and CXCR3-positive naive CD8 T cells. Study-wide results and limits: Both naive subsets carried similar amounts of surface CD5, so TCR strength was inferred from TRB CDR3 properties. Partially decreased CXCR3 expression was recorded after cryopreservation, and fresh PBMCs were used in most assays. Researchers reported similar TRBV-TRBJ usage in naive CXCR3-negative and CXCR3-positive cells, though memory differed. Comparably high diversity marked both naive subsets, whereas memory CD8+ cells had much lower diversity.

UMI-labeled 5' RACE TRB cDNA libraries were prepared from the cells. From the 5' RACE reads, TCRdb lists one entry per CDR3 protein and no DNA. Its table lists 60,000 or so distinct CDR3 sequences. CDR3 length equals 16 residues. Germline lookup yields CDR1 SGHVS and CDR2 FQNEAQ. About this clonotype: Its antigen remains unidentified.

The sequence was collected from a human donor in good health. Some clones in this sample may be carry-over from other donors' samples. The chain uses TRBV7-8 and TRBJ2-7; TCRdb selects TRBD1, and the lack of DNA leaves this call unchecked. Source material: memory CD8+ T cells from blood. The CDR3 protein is CASSLSGPTIEYEQYF.